The 6 T cell receptor beta chains given below trace back to one sample, sequenced in a study of cytomegalovirus exposure and HLA in healthy donors. The study ran its PCR with 60 Vbeta and 13 Jbeta primers. Method: immunoSEQ multiplex PCR; TCRdb's copy keeps in-frame clones and lacks some. The repertoire has 95,000 to 110,000 clones, 74% of them found once; the top ten carry 14%. The sequenced sample was PBMCs. The receptors come from a woman between 35 and 50 years old in good health and CMV-seropositive.

There are a few counts of this clone. The chain combines TRBV7-9 with TRBJ1-2, with 9 bases aligning to TRBD1. This CDR3 region has 13 residues. V shed 8 bases, J shed 5 bases, and the junction held 6 bases outside the gene matches. CDR1 SEHNR and CDR2 FQNEAQ come from the germline V gene (reference sequence). The CDR3 DNA follows: TGTGCCAGCGGTCACGGGACAGGGTATGGCTACACCTTC. It yields the protein CASGHGTGYGYTF.

This clone has more than one count but fewer than ten. The chain has TRBV2 and TRBJ1-1, with D uncertain. Trimming shortened V by 6 bases and J by 6 bases, and 11 bases separated the two germline ends. CDR3 length: 12 residues. The germline V gene has CDR1 SNHLY and CDR2 FYNNEI. CDR3: CASSATIAEAFF. CDR3 nucleotides: TGTGCCAGCAGCGCGACAATCGCTGAAGCTTTCTTT.

The chain is built from TRBV4-1 and TRBJ2-5; 8 bases line up with TRBD2. The trim removed 3 bases at V and 2 bases at J, leaving 11 bases unmatched. The V gene's germline CDR1 is MGHRA and CDR2 YSYEKL. The CDR3 covers 17 residues. The CDR3 DNA follows: TGCGCCAGCAGCCAGAGCGAGGGGACTAGGGGGCAAGAGACCCAGTACTTC. Translated, it gives CASSQSEGTRGQETQYF.

CDR3 in DNA: TGCGCCAGCAGCCAGGCAGACAGGGGGTTATCCTACGAGCAGTACTTC. This translates into CASSQADRGLSYEQYF. V usage is TRBV4-1 and J usage is TRBJ2-7; 9 bases are shared with TRBD1. Unmatched junction bases numbered 7, after V lost 3 bases and J lost 1 base. Germline V CDR1 and CDR2: MGHRA, YSYEKL. The CDR3 is 16 residues long.

A few counts support this clone. The V and J genes are TRBV7-9 and TRBJ1-3; no reliable D call. Germline CDR1 reads SEHNR; CDR2 reads FQNEAQ (reference sequence). The CDR3 extends over 12 amino acids. Trimming removed 4 bases from V and 3 bases from J, with 4 bases in between. The CDR3 DNA reads TGTGCCAGCAGCTCGGTTGGAAACACCATATATTTT. Translating it yields CASSSVGNTIYF.

The rearrangement joins TRBV7-9 to TRBJ2-3; TRBD1 might be the D (6 bases). Germline V gene lookup returns CDR1 SEHNR and CDR2 FQNEAQ (reference sequence). The CDR3 consists of 15 residues. V lost 5 bases and J 0 bases, leaving 12 bases between the germline ends. The CDR3 spells CASSREGVSTDTQYF. DNA for the CDR3: TGTGCCAGCAGCCGCGAGGGGGTTAGCACAGATACGCAGTATTTT. Full variable domain (remainder filled in from reference TRBV7-9 and TRBJ2-3): DTGVSQNPRHKITKRGQNVTFRCDPISEHNRLYWYRQTLGQGPEFLTYFQNEAQLEKSRLLSDRFSAERPKGSFSTLEIQRTEQGDSAMYLCASSREGVSTDTQYFGPGTRLTVL.